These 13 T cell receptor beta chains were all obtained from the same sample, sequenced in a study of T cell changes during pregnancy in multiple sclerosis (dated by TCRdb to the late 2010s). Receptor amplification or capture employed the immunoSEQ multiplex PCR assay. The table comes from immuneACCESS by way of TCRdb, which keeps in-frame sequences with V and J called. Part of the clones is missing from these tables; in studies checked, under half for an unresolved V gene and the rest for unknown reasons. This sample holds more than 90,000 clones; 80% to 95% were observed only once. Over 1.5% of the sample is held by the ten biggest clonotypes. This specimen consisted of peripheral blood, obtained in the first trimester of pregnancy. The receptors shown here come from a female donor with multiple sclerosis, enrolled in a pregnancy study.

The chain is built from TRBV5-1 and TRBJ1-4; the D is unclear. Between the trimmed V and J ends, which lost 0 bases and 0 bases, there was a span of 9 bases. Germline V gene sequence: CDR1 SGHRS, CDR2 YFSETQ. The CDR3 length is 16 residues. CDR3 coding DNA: TGCGCCAGCAGCTTGGGTCAGGTCACAACTAATGAAAAACTGTTTTTT. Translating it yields CASSLGQVTTNEKLFF. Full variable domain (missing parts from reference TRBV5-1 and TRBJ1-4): KAGVTQTPRYLIKTRGQQVTLSCSPISGHRSVSWYQQTPGQGLQFLFEYFSETQRNKGNFPGRFSGRQFSNSRSEMNVSTLELGDSALYLCASSLGQVTTNEKLFFGSGTQLSVL.

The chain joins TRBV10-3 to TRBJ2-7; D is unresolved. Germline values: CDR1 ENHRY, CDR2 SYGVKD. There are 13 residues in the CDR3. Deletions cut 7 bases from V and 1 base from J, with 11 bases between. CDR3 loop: CAIMRPPSYEQYF. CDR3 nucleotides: TGTGCCATCATGCGGCCACCTTCCTACGAGCAGTACTTC.

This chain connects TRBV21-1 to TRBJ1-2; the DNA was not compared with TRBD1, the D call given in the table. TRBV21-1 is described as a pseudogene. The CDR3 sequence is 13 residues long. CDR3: CASSKTNRAGYTF. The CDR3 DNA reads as TGTGCCAGCAGCAAGACAAACAGGGCTGGCTACACCTTC.

The CDR3 protein is CASSLVVGTGGLEQYF. Written as DNA, the CDR3 is TGTGCCAGCAGCTTAGTAGTGGGGACAGGGGGCTTGGAGCAGTACTTC. This sequence joins TRBV7-9 and TRBJ2-7, with 12 positions matching TRBD1. This CDR3 is built from 16 residues. After removal of 1 base from V and 7 bases from J, the junction contained 8 bases not matched to a gene. CDR1 SEHNR and CDR2 FQNEAQ come from the germline V gene (reference sequence). Combining the CDR3 with reference TRBV7-9 and TRBJ2-7 gives the whole variable domain DTGVSQNPRHKITKRGQNVTFRCDPISEHNRLYWYRQTLGQGPEFLTYFQNEAQLEKSRLLSDRFSAERPKGSFSTLEIQRTEQGDSAMYLCASSLVVGTGGLEQYFGPGTRLTVT.

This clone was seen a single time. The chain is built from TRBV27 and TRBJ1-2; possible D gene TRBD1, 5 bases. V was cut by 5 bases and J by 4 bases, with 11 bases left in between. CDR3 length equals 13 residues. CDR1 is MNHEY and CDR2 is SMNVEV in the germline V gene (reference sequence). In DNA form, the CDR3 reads TGTGCCAGCAGTGGTCGACAGACCTATGGCTACACCTTC. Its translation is CASSGRQTYGYTF.

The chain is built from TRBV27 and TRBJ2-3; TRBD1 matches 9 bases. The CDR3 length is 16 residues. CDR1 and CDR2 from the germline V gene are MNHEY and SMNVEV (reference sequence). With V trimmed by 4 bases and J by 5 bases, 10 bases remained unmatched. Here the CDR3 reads CASSSTGTGMEDTQYF. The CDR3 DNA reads TGTGCCAGCAGTTCCACCGGGACAGGGATGGAAGATACGCAGTATTTT.

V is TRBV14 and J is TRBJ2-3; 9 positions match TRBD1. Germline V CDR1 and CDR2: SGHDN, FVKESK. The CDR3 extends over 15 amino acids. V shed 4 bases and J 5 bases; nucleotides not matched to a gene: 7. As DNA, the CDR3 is TGTGCCAGCAGCCCAGGGACAGGGTGGGGAGATACGCAGTATTTT. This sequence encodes CASSPGTGWGDTQYF.

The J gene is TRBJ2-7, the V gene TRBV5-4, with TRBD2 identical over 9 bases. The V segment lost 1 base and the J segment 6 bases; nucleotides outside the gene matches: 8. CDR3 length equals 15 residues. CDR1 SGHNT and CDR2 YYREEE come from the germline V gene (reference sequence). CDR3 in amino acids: CASSLSASGTVEQYF. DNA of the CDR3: TGTGCCAGCAGCTTGAGTGCTAGCGGGACGGTCGAGCAGTACTTC.

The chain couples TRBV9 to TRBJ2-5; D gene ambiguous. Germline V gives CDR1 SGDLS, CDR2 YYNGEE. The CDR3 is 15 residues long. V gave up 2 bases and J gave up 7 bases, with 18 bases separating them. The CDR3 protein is CASSVDISGVGTQYF. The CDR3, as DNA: TGTGCCAGCAGCGTTGACATCTCCGGCGTAGGGACCCAGTACTTC.

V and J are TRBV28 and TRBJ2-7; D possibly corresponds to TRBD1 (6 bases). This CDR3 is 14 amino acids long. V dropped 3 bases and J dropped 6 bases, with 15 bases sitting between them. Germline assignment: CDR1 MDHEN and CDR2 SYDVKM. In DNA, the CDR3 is TGTGCCAGCAGTTTCGAACAGGGCTCTACCGAGCAGTACTTC. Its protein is CASSFEQGSTEQYF. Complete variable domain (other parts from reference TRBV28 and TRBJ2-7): DVKVTQSSRYLVKRTGEKVFLECVQDMDHENMFWYRQDPGLGLRLIYFSYDVKMKEKGDIPEGYSVSREKKERFSLILESASTNQTSMYLCASSFEQGSTEQYFGPGTRLTVT.

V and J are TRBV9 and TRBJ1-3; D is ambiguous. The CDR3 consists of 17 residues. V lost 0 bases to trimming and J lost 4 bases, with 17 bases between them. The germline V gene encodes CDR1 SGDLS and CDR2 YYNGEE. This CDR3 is CASSVVPEGSLGNTIYF. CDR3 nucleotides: TGTGCCAGCAGCGTAGTTCCAGAGGGAAGCCTCGGAAACACCATATATTTT.

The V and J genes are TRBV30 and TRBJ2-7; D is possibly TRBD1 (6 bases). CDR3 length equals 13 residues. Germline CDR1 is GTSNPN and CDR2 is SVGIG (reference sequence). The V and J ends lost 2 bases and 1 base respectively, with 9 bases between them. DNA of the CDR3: TGTGCCTGGAGTAGGGGACATTCCTACGAGCAGTACTTC. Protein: CAWSRGHSYEQYF.

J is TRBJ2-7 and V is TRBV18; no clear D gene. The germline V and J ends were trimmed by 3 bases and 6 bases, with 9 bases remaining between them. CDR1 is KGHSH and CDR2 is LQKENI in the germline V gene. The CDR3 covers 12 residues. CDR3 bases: TGTGCCAGCTCACCCATCAGAGGCGAGCAGTACTTC. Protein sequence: CASSPIRGEQYF.